This T cell receptor beta chain is drawn from a study of blood T cell repertoires in COVID-19. Study-level background: Specimens from acute and convalescent COVID-19 originated in the United States, Italy and Spain. Sources were T cells, B-cell-depleted T cells, or PBMCs; the material itself was cDNA or gDNA.

Original methodology: For nucleated cells, counts were estimated from reference gene primer amplification. Generated by immunoSEQ multiplex PCR, the TCRdb table keeps only in-frame clones and is missing some. V and J calls and clone size are copied from that table; D and trimming were computed from the DNA. The sample yields about 240,000 clones, 75% to 90% seen once. The CDR3 extends over 15 amino acids. Germline V gene data show CDR1 as LGHDT and CDR2 as YNNKEL (reference sequence). Trimming removed 1 base at V and 0 bases at J, with 9 bases between. This clonotype originated in a woman aged 60-75 years with active or convalescent COVID-19. The genes are TRBV3-1 (or the pseudogene TRBV3-2) and TRBJ1-2; D call uncertain. Source material: peripheral blood. The CDR3 region has the DNA TGTGCCAGCAGCCAAGGGCCGCTGACTAACTATGGCTACACCTTC. As protein: CASSQGPLTNYGYTF.